The clone carrying this TCR beta chain was seen many times. Its antigen is as yet unknown. Axillary draining lymph nodes of breast cancer patients supplied the node samples. This record belongs to a study of breast tumors, draining lymph nodes, adjacent tissues. Findings and caveats of the study: Most tumor T cells seemingly derive from lymph node, then expand in tumor. Tumor T cell lymph node origin was a supported hypothesis, not proven.

One entry per CDR3 protein, called by TCRdb with MiXCR from the multiplex PCR reads. The data show 130,000 or so distinct CDR3 sequences, over 25% seen once. Material for sequencing was axillary lymph node tissue. This TCR derives from a female donor with breast cancer. Some clones in this sample may be carry-over from other donors' samples.

The CDR3 DNA sequence: TGTGCCAGCAGCGAACCGACTAGCGGGGGCCCCAATACGCAGTATTTT. Protein sequence: CASSEPTSGGPNTQYF. The chain couples TRBV7-9 to TRBJ2-3, with TRBD2 matching 12 bases. The CDR3 extends over 16 amino acids. V was pared by 5 bases and J by 7 bases, with 10 bases of the junction left unmatched. Looked up from germline, CDR1 is SEHNR and CDR2 is FQNEAQ (reference sequence). Variable domain in full (rest from reference TRBV7-9 and TRBJ2-3): DTGVSQNPRHKITKRGQNVTFRCDPISEHNRLYWYRQTLGQGPEFLTYFQNEAQLEKSRLLSDRFSAERPKGSFSTLEIQRTEQGDSAMYLCASSEPTSGGPNTQYFGPGTRLTVL.